The 9 T cell receptor beta chains below were found in one sample sequenced in a study of T cell changes during pregnancy in multiple sclerosis (dated by TCRdb to the late 2010s). Libraries were built with the immunoSEQ multiplex PCR assay. The clones in this table, taken by TCRdb from immuneACCESS, are in-frame only. Not every clone is retained; where verified, under half of the shortfall comes from an unresolved V gene, and the cause of the rest is unknown. Here the sample has about 73,000 clones; around 92% occur a single time. The ten biggest clones cover 2.5% to 3% of the sample. The source was peripheral blood, collected in the third trimester of pregnancy. These receptors all come from a female donor in good health, enrolled as a control in a pregnancy study.

This chain uses TRBV19 with TRBJ2-1, with TRBD2 identical over 10 bases. V lost 2 bases to trimming and J lost 8 bases; unmatched junction nucleotides: 18. This CDR3 spans 19 amino acids. Germline-derived CDR1 and CDR2 are LNHDA and SQIVND (reference sequence). The CDR3 DNA reads TGTGCCAGTAGTATACGGCTCGATAGGGTAGCGGGAGGATCAGATGAGCAGTTCTTC. Its protein product is CASSIRLDRVAGGSDEQFF.

CDR3 nucleotide sequence: TGTGCCAGCAGTGAACTAGGGAAGGGAGGAACTGAAGCTTTCTTT. Its translation is CASSELGKGGTEAFF. The V call is TRBV2, the J call TRBJ1-1; D not certain. V was clipped by 2 bases and J by 5 bases, with 15 bases between them. The CDR3 is made up of 15 amino acids. Germline V CDR1 and CDR2: SNHLY, FYNNEI.

Ten or more counts support this clone. This rearrangement joins TRBV6-4 to TRBJ1-6; TRBD1 is a possible D gene (5 bases). The CDR3 is 13 residues long. V was pared by 3 bases and J by 5 bases, with 5 bases between. In germline, CDR1 is MRHNA, CDR2 SNTAGT. The CDR3 DNA reads as TGTGCCAGCAGTGAACAGGATAATTCACCCCTCCACTTT. Translation gives CASSEQDNSPLHF.

The chain is built from TRBV6-5 and TRBJ2-7; 9 bases are shared with TRBD2. With 0 bases clipped from V and 6 bases from J, the junction kept 3 bases outside the gene matches. Germline V gene data show CDR1 as MNHEY and CDR2 as SVGAGI. This CDR3 has 14 residues. The CDR3 nucleotides are TGTGCCAGCAGTTACTCGGGACTAGCTGGCGAGCAGTACTTC. It translates to CASSYSGLAGEQYF.

The chain couples TRBV7-2 to TRBJ1-3; 10 bases align to TRBD1. Germline V gene lookup returns CDR1 SGHTA and CDR2 FQGNSA. V lost 5 bases to trimming and J lost 3 bases; unmatched junction nucleotides: 16. CDR3 length: 19 residues. CDR3 residues: CASSPAPLLTGGGGNTIYF. For the CDR3, the DNA is TGTGCCAGCAGCCCAGCCCCCCTCTTGACAGGGGGCGGTGGAAACACCATATATTTT.

The chain has TRBV27 and TRBJ2-3; 10 nucleotides match TRBD2. The CDR3 extends over 15 amino acids. Germline CDR1 MNHEY, CDR2 SMNVEV (reference sequence). V gave up 2 bases and J gave up 6 bases; unmatched junction bases: 5. The CDR3 DNA follows: TGTGCCAGCAGTTTAAGCGGGAGGGCCTTGGATACGCAGTATTTT. It yields the protein CASSLSGRALDTQYF.

The V call is TRBV5-1, the J call TRBJ2-5, with TRBD1 matching 7 bases. The CDR3 has 12 amino acids. From germline, CDR1 is SGHRS and CDR2 YFSETQ. Trimming at V came to 7 bases and at J to 5 bases, leaving 5 bases not matched to a gene. CDR3 loop: CASRRQGETQYF. CDR3 bases: TGCGCCAGCCGCCGACAGGGTGAGACCCAGTACTTC.

This chain links TRBV4-1 with TRBJ2-3; D is unresolved. The CDR3 runs 14 residues. CDR1 is MGHRA, CDR2 YSYEKL, per germline. V lost 0 bases and J lost 8, with 12 bases in between. The CDR3 sequence is CASSQETEKTTQYF. CDR3 sequence (DNA): TGCGCCAGCAGCCAAGAAACAGAGAAGACTACGCAGTATTTT.

The chain uses TRBV7-2 and TRBJ2-3, with 8 bases fitting TRBD2. V gave up 5 bases and J gave up 5 bases; unmatched junction bases: 12. Germline lookup yields CDR1 SGHTA and CDR2 FQGNSA. There are 16 residues in the CDR3. DNA for the CDR3: TGTGCCAGCAGCCCCTCGGTAGCGGGGCCTGTAGATACGCAGTATTTT. It specifies CASSPSVAGPVDTQYF. Complete variable domain (other parts from reference TRBV7-2 and TRBJ2-3): GAGVSQSPSNKVTEKGKDVELRCDPISGHTALYWYRQSLGQGLEFLIYFQGNSAPDKSGLPSDRFSAERTGGSVSTLTIQRTQQEDSAVYLCASSPSVAGPVDTQYFGPGTRLTVL.